Listed below are T cell receptor beta chains from one sample, sequenced in a study of cytomegalovirus exposure and HLA in healthy donors. Sequencing was performed with immunoSEQ multiplex PCR; in TCRdb, only in-frame clones are kept and a portion is missing. This sample yields 30,000 to 50,000 clones, of which approximately 70% are seen a single time; approximately 3.5% belongs to the top ten. The sequenced sample consisted of PBMCs. These receptors were obtained from a man aged 40-50 years in good health and CMV-seronegative. Each CDR3 is given with its conserved first and last residue. Fields, in order: V gene, D gene, J gene, CDR3 length, clone size, CDR3 DNA, CDR3 protein. D genes are given only for firm matches. A clone size is listed for some rows: how often the clone was seen (once, few, many), or a class if it is expanded.

TRBV5-1	NA	TRBJ1-1	13	NA	TGCGCCAGCAGCACACAGGTGGGCACTGAAGCTTTCTTT	CASSTQVGTEAFF
TRBV6-5	TRBD1	TRBJ2-7	14	NA	TGTGCCAGCAGTTACGGGACAGGTTACTACGAGCAGTACTTC	CASSYGTGYYEQYF
TRBV5-6	TRBD1	TRBJ1-5	16	NA	TGTGCCAGCAGCTCCGAAGCGGACAGGCCCAATCAGCCCCAGCATTTT	CASSSEADRPNQPQHF
TRBV5-4	NA	TRBJ1-1	15	NA	TGTGCCAGCAGCCTTAGGGCGGGGGGCCACACTGAAGCTTTCTTT	CASSLRAGGHTEAFF
TRBV6-1	TRBD1	TRBJ1-2	14	NA	TGTGCCAGCAGGGCCCAGGGGGGATCGAGGGGCTACACCTTC	CASRAQGGSRGYTF
TRBV25-1	NA	TRBJ2-5	15	NA	TGTGCCAGCAGTGTCGTCGCAGGGCACCAAGAGACCCAGTACTTC	CASSVVAGHQETQYF
TRBV7-3	TRBD2	TRBJ2-1	15	medium-sized	TGTGCCAGCAGCCTCAGCGGGGGGGCCCAAAATGAGCAGTTCTTC	CASSLSGGAQNEQFF
TRBV19	TRBD2	TRBJ2-1	14	NA	TGTGCCAGTAGTGGAGCGGGGGGGCGAAATGAGCAGTTCTTC	CASSGAGGRNEQFF
TRBV27	NA	TRBJ1-2	13	NA	TGTGCCAGCAGCGAATCCCTCGGGTTTGGCTACACCTTC	CASSESLGFGYTF
TRBV9	NA	TRBJ1-2	15	few	TGTGCCAGTGAGGGCGAGACGGGGGGTTTCTATGGCTACACCTTC	CASEGETGGFYGYTF
TRBV28	TRBD1	TRBJ2-5	14	NA	TGTGCCAGCAGGCCGACAGGGACCCAAGAGACCCAGTACTTC	CASRPTGTQETQYF
TRBV9	NA	TRBJ1-1	15	once	TGTGCCAGCAGCGTAGACGGGGAGGGTGGCCCTGAAGCTTTCTTT	CASSVDGEGGPEAFF
TRBV6-5	NA	TRBJ2-7	16	few	TGTGCCAGCAGTTACTCATTTACAGGGACGACCTACGAGCAGTACTTC	CASSYSFTGTTYEQYF
TRBV4-3	TRBD1	TRBJ2-5	15	NA	TGCGCCAGCAGCCAAGGGACAGGGGGCGCAGAGACCCAGTACTTC	CASSQGTGGAETQYF
TRBV11-3	TRBD1	TRBJ2-3	15	NA	TGTGCCAGCAGCTTGGGACAGGGGGGGGCAGATACGCAGTATTTT	CASSLGQGGADTQYF
TRBV5-1	TRBD1	TRBJ2-2	13	NA	TGCGCCAGCGAACAGGGGGACACCGGGGAGCTGTTTTTT	CASEQGDTGELFF
TRBV4-3	NA	TRBJ1-3	15	few	TGCGCCAGCAGCCCAGAGACGGGCTCTGGAAACACCATATATTTT	CASSPETGSGNTIYF
TRBV9	NA	TRBJ1-3	15	NA	TGTGCCAGCAGCGTAGAAGCAGGGTGGGGAAACACCATATATTTT	CASSVEAGWGNTIYF
TRBV7-3	NA	TRBJ2-3	15	NA	TGTGCCAGCAGCTCGTTAGGGGGGGGCGGGGATACGCAGTATTTT	CASSSLGGGGDTQYF
TRBV28	NA	TRBJ1-3	15	few	TGTGCCAGCAGTTTACCAGTCAGCTCTGGAAACACCATATATTTT	CASSLPVSSGNTIYF
TRBV30	TRBD2	TRBJ2-1	11	NA	TGTGCCTGGATTGGAGCGGGGGGCCCCTTCTTC	CAWIGAGGPFF
TRBV4-2	TRBD2	TRBJ2-1	13	NA	TGTGCCAGCAGTCGGGGGGGATATAATGAGCAGTTCTTC	CASSRGGYNEQFF
TRBV7-2	TRBD1	TRBJ2-7	15	NA	TGTGCCAGCAGCTCCGGACAGGGTAGCTCCTACGAGCAGTACTTC	CASSSGQGSSYEQYF
TRBV7-2	NA	TRBJ2-1	12	NA	TGTGCCAGCAGTTTAATCCGGGGTGAGCAGTTCTTC	CASSLIRGEQFF
TRBV10-3	NA	TRBJ2-7	19	few	TGTGCCATCAGTGAGTCCAAAATGCCAAGGACAGCACGTATGGACGAGCAGTACTTC	CAISESKMPRTARMDEQYF
TRBV7-6	TRBD1	TRBJ1-1	15	NA	TGTGCCAGCAGCTTTGGACAGGGAATGAACACTGAAGCTTTCTTT	CASSFGQGMNTEAFF
TRBV9	NA	TRBJ1-1	15	NA	TGTGCCAGCAGCGATTCACAGGGTATGAACACTGAAGCTTTCTTT	CASSDSQGMNTEAFF
TRBV5-6	NA	TRBJ1-4	14	NA	TGTGCCAGCAGCTTGTGGCAGGTTAATGAAAAACTGTTTTTT	CASSLWQVNEKLFF
TRBV7-2	NA	TRBJ1-1	13	NA	TGTGCCAGCAGCATCAGGGGGAACACTGAAGCTTTCTTT	CASSIRGNTEAFF
TRBV11-2	NA	TRBJ2-2	15	NA	TGTGCCAGCAGCTTAGGTGGAGGGCACACCGGGGAGCTGTTTTTT	CASSLGGGHTGELFF
TRBV7-2	NA	TRBJ1-4	14	NA	TGTGCCAGCAGCTTAGACTCGGGTAGCGAAAAACTGTTTTTT	CASSLDSGSEKLFF
TRBV27	NA	TRBJ2-1	13	NA	TGTGCCAGCAGTTACGGGGTCTACAATGAGCAGTTCTTC	CASSYGVYNEQFF
TRBV2	TRBD2	TRBJ2-5	11	few	TGTGCCGCGCAGGGAGGGGAGACCCAGTACTTC	CAAQGGETQYF
TRBV10-3	TRBD1	TRBJ1-2	12	NA	TGTGCCATCAGACGACAGGGTGGGGGCTACACCTTC	CAIRRQGGGYTF
TRBV20-1	NA	TRBJ2-5	11	NA	TGCAGTGCTCACAGGGAAGAGACCCAGTACTTC	CSAHREETQYF
TRBV19	TRBD2	TRBJ2-3	15	NA	TGTGCCAGTAGCCACGTAGCGGGGGGCACAGATACGCAGTATTTT	CASSHVAGGTDTQYF
TRBV7-2	TRBD1	TRBJ1-5	17	NA	TGTGCCAGCAGCTTACTCGGACAGGGGCTCGGAGATCAGCCCCAGCATTTT	CASSLLGQGLGDQPQHF
TRBV6-1	NA	TRBJ1-1	13	NA	TGTGCCAGCAGTCCCCGGGAGAACACTGAAGCTTTCTTT	CASSPRENTEAFF
TRBV5-1	TRBD1	TRBJ2-3	17	few	TGCGCCAGCAGCCCAAGGACAGGGGGCGCGTATCAGGATACGCAGTATTTT	CASSPRTGGAYQDTQYF
TRBV7-9	NA	TRBJ2-5	15	NA	TGTGCCAGCAGCTGGACGGAGGTGGGCCAAGAGACCCAGTACTTC	CASSWTEVGQETQYF
TRBV25-1	NA	TRBJ1-2	15	NA	TGTGCCAGCAGTCCGCGGGGGCCTGTAAACTATGGCTACACCTTC	CASSPRGPVNYGYTF
TRBV6-4	NA	TRBJ1-3	18	NA	TGTGCCAGCAGGAGGGGGGGGGAACAGGAGGATACCCAACACACCATATATTTT	CASRRGGEQEDTQHTIYF
TRBV7-9	TRBD1	TRBJ2-7	14	few	TGTGCCAGCTCCGGGACAGGAGACGTCTACGAGCAGTACTTC	CASSGTGDVYEQYF
TRBV6-1	NA	TRBJ1-1	13	few	TGTGCCAGCAGCCAGTACCAGGACACTGAAGCTTTCTTT	CASSQYQDTEAFF
TRBV14	TRBD1	TRBJ2-1	14	NA	TGTGCCAGCAGCCGGGACAGCTCCTACAATGAGCAGTTCTTC	CASSRDSSYNEQFF
TRBV19	TRBD1	TRBJ1-2	14	NA	TGTGCCAGTTCAAGACAGGGGGCTAACTATGGCTACACCTTC	CASSRQGANYGYTF
TRBV7-2	NA	TRBJ2-4	15	NA	TGTGCCAGCAGCTTAGATACAGCAGCCAAAAACATTCAGTACTTC	CASSLDTAAKNIQYF
TRBV6-1	TRBD1	TRBJ1-5	16	NA	TGTGCCAGCAGTGAGATGGCAGGGGGCATTAGTCAGCCCCAGCATTTT	CASSEMAGGISQPQHF